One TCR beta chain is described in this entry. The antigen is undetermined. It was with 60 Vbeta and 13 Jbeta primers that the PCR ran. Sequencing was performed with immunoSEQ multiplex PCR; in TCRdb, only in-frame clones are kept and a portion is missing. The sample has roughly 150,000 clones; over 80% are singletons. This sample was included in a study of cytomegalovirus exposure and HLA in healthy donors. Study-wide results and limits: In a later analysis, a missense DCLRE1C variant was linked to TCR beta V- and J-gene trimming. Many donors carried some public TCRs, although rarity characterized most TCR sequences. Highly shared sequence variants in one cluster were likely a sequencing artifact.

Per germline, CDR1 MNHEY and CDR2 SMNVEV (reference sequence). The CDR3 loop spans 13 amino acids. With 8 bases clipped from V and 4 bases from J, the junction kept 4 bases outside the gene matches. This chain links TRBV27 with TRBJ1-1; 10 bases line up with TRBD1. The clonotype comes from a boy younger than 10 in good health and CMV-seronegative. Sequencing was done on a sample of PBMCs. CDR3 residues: CASRGQGFTEAFF. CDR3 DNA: TGTGCCAGCCGGGGACAGGGGTTCACTGAAGCTTTCTTT.